Following are 2 T cell receptor beta chains from one sample sequenced in a study of blood T cell repertoires in COVID-19. Clones were read by immunoSEQ multiplex PCR, and TCRdb kept only the in-frame ones, dropping some. The sample shows roughly 70,000 clones, approximately 90% of them seen only once. Sample: peripheral blood. The receptors come from a human donor in a cohort sampled during active COVID-19.

This clone is medium-sized (0.01 to 0.1%) by share. This chain joins TRBV11-2 and TRBJ2-7, with a weak D call TRBD2 (6 bases). Trimming removed 5 bases at V and 3 bases at J, with 17 bases between. The germline V gene encodes CDR1 SGHAT and CDR2 FQNNGV. The length of the CDR3 is 15 residues. In DNA form, the CDR3 reads TGTGCCAGCAGCCCTATAGCGGACCGTTACTACGAGCAGTACTTC. Its translation is CASSPIADRYYEQYF.

The chain employs TRBV4-3 and TRBJ1-2; D perhaps matches TRBD1 (6 bases). V gave up 0 bases and J gave up 3 bases, with 11 bases separating them. Per the germline V gene, CDR1 is LGHNA and CDR2 is YSLEER. The CDR3 totals 15 residues. For the CDR3, the DNA is TGCGCCAGCAGCCAAGACGGGAACAGGGACTATGGCTACACCTTC. Translation gives CASSQDGNRDYGYTF.